This T cell receptor beta chain stems from a study of early T cells in non-severe SARS-CoV-2 infection. Study information: The sequenced material was bulk RNA from unsorted whole blood, and its chains were unpaired. Regarding the study as a whole: VDJdb matching, biased toward anti-spike CD8 responses, missed private and CD4 specificities.

The CDR3 loop spans 15 amino acids. Germline CDR1 is KGHDR and CDR2 is SFDVKD. Trimming pared 7 bases from V and 5 bases from J, leaving 19 bases between. This clonotype was counted a few times. Its antigen is unknown. The protocol attached unique molecular identifiers to individual cDNA molecules. One entry per CDR3 protein results from TCRdb running MiXCR on the 5' RACE reads. The table includes fewer than 110,000 distinct CDR3 sequences, roughly 11% detected once. The V call is TRBV24-1, the J call TRBJ2-5; D is uncertain. Sequenced: whole blood. The sequence was obtained from an adult who was a healthcare worker with PCR-confirmed SARS-CoV-2 infection or an uninfected control (not recorded which). CDR3 residues: CATSAEAHYGETQYF. CDR3 nucleotide sequence: TGTGCCACCAGCGCCGAGGCTCACTACGGCGAGACCCAGTACTTC.